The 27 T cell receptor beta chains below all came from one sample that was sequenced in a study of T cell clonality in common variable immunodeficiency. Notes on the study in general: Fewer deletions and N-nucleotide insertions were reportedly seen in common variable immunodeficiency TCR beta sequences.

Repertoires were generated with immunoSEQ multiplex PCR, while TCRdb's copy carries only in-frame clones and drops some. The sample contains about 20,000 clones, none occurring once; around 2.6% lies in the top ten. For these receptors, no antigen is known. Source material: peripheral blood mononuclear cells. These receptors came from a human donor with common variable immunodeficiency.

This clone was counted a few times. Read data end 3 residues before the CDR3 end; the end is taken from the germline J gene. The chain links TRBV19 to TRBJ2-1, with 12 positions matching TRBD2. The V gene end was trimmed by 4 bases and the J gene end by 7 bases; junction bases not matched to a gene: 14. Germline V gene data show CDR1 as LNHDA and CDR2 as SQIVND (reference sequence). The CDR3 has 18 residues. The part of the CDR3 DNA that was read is TGTGCCAGTAGTAGTGAGATTTTCGGAACTAGCGGGAGGAATGAG. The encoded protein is CASSSEIFGTSGRNE. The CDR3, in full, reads CASSSEIFGTSGRNEQFF.

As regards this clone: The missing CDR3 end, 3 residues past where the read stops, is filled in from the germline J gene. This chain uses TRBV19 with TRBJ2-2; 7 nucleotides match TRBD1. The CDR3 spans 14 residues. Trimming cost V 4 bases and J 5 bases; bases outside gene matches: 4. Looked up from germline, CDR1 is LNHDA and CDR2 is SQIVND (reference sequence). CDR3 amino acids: CASSRGQTTGELFF. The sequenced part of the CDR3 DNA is TGTGCCAGTAGTAGGGGACAGACTACCGGGGAG.

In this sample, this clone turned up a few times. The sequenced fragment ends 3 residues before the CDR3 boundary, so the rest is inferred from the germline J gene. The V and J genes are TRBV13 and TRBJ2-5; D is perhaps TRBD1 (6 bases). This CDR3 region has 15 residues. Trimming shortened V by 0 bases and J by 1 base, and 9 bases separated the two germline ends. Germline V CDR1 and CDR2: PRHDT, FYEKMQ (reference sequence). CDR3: CASSLGEGGQETQYF. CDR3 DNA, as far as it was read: TGTGCCAGCAGCTTAGGTGAAGGGGGCCAAGAGACC.

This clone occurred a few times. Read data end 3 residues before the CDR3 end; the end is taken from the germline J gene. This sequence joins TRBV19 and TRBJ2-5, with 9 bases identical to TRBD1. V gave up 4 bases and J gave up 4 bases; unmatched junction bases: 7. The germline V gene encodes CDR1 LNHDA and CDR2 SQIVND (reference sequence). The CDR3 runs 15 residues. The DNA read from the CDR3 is TGTGCCAGTAGTACTCGGACAGGGGTGGGAGAGACC. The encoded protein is CASSTRTGVGET. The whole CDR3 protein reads CASSTRTGVGETQYF.

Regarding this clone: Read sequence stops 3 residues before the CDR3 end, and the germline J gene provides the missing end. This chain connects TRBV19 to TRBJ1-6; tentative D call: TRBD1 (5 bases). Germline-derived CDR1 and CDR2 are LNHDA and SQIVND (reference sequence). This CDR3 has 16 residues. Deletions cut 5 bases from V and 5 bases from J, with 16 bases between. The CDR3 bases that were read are TGTGCCAGTAGTCCCCAGGCGGACAAACATAATTCACCC. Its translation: CASSPQADKHNSP. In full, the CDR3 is CASSPQADKHNSPLHF.

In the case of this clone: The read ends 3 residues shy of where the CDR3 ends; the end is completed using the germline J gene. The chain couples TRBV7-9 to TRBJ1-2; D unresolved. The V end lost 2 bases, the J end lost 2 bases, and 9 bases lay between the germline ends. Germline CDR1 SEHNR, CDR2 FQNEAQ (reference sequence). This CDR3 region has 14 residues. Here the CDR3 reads CASSLSSGNYGYTF. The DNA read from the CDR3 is TGTGCCAGCAGCTTAAGTAGCGGGAACTATGGC. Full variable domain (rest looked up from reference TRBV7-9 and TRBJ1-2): DTGVSQNPRHKITKRGQNVTFRCDPISEHNRLYWYRQTLGQGPEFLTYFQNEAQLEKSRLLSDRFSAERPKGSFSTLEIQRTEQGDSAMYLCASSLSSGNYGYTFGSGTRLTVV.

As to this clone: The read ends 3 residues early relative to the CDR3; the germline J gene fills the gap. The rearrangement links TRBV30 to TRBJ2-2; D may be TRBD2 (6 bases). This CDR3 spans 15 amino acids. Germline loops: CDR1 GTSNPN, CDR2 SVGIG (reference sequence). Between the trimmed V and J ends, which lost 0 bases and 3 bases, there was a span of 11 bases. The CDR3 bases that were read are TGTGCCTGGAGTGTACGACTAGACTACACCGGGGAG. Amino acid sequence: CAWSVRLDYTGE. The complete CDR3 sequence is CAWSVRLDYTGELFF.

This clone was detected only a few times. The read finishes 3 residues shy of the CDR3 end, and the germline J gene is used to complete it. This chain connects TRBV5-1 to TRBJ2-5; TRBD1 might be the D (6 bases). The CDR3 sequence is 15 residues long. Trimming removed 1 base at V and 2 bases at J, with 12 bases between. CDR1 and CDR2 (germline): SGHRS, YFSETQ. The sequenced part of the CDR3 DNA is TGCGCCAGCAGCTTGCAGGGGACACAGCAAGAGACC. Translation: CASSLQGTQQET. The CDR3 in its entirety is CASSLQGTQQETQYF.

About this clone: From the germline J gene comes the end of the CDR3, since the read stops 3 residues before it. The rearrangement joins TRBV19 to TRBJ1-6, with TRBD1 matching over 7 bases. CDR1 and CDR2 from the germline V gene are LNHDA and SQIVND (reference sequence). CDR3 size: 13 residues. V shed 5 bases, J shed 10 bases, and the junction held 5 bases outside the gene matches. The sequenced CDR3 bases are TGTGCCAGTAGTGGTAGGGGGCAGTCACCC. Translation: CASSGRGQSP. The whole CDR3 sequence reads CASSGRGQSPLHF.

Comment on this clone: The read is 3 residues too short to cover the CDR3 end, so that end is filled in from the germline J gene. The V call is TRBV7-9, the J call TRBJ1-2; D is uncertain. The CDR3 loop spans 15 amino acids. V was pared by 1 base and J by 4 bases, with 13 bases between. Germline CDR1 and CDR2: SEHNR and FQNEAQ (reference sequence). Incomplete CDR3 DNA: TGTGCCAGCAGCTTAGGTGTAGGGCAAGTCTATGGC. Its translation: CASSLGVGQVYG. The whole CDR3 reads CASSLGVGQVYGYTF.

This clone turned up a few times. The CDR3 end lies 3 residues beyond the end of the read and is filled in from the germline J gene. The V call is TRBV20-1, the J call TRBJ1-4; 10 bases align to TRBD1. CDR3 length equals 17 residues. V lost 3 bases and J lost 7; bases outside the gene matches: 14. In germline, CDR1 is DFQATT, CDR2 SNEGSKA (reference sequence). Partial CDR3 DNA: TGCAGTGCTAGCCTACTGACAGGGGGCGTAAGGAGTGAAAAA. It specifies CSASLLTGGVRSEK. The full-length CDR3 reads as CSASLLTGGVRSEKLFF.

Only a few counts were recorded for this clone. The sequenced CDR3 bases are TGTGCCAGCAGCTTTCGACAGGGGGTCAATGAAAAA. It yields the protein CASSFRQGVNEK. The whole CDR3 protein is CASSFRQGVNEKLFF. This chain uses TRBV7-9 with TRBJ1-4; 9 nucleotides agree with TRBD1. The CDR3 extends 3 residues past the end of the read, so its final part is completed from the germline J gene. The trim removed 3 bases at V and 5 bases at J, leaving 4 bases unmatched. Germline V CDR1 and CDR2: SEHNR, FQNEAQ (reference sequence). The CDR3 runs 15 residues.

CDR3 region: CASRGQGLSNQPQHF. CDR3 DNA (partial): TGTGCCAGTAGGGGGCAGGGCTTAAGCAATCAGCCC. This chain connects TRBV19 to TRBJ1-5, with D tentatively TRBD1 (5 bases). The read terminates 3 residues ahead of where the CDR3 ends, so the germline J gene completes it. V was cut by 6 bases and J by 1 base, with 13 bases left in between. In germline, CDR1 is LNHDA, CDR2 SQIVND (reference sequence). The CDR3 length is 15 residues.

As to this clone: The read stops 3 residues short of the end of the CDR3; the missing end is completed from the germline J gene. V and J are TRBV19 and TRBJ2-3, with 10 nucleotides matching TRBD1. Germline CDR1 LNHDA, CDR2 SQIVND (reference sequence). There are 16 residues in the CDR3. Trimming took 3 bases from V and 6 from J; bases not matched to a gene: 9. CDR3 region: CASSIPDRGLSDTQYF. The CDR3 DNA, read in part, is TGTGCCAGTAGTATCCCTGACAGGGGGCTTTCGGATACG.

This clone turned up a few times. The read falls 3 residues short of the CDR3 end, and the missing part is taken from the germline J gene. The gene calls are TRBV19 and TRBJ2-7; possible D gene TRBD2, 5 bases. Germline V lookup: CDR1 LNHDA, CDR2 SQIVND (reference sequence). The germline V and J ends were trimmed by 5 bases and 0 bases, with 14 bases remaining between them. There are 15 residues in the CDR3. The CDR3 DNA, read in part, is TGTGCCAGTAGTCCCAGGACGGGGAGCTCCTACGAG. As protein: CASSPRTGSSYE. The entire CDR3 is CASSPRTGSSYEQYF.

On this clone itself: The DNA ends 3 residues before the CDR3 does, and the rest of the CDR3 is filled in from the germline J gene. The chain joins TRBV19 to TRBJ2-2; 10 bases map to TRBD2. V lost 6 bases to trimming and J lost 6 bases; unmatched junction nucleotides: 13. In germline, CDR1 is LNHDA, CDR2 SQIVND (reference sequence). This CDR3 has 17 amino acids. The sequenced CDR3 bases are TGTGCCAGTAGCCGGAAGGGGGTAGCGGGGGGTGCCGGGGAG. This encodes CASSRKGVAGGAGE. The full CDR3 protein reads CASSRKGVAGGAGELFF.

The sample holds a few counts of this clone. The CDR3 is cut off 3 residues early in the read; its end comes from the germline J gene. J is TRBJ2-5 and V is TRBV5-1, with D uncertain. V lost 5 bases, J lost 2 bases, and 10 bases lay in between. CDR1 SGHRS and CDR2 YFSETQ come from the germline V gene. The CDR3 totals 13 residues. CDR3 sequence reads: CASRTAGQETQYF. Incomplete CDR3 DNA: TGCGCCAGCAGGACGGCAGGTCAAGAGACC.

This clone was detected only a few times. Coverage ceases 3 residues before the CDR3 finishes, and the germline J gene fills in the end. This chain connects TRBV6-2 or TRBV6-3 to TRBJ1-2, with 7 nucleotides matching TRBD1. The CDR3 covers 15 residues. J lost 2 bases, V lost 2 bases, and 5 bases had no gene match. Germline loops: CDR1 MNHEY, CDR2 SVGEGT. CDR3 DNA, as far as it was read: TGTGCCAGCAGTTACGGAGGGACAGTGAACTATGGC. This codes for CASSYGGTVNYG. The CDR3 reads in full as CASSYGGTVNYGYTF.

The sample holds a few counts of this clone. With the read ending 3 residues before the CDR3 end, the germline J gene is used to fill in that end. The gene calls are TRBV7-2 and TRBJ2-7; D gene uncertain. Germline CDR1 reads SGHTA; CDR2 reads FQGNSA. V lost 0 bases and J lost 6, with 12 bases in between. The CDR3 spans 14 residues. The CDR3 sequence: CASSLAPERAEQYF. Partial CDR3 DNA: TGTGCCAGCAGCTTAGCCCCGGAGCGTGCCGAG.

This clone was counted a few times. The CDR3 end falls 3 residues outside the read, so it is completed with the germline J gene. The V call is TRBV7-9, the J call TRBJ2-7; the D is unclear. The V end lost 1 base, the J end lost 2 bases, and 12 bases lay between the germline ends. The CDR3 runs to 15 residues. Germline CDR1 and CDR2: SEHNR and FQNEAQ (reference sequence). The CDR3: CASSLGSSMAYEQYF. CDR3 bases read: TGTGCCAGCAGCTTAGGAAGTAGCATGGCCTACGAG.

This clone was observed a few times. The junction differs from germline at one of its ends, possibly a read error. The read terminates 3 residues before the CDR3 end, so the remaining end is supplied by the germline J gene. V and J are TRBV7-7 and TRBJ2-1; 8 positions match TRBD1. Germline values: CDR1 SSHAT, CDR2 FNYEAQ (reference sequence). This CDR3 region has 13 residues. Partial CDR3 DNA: TGTGCTAGCAGCTTTCAACAGGGGGATGAG. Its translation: CASSFQQGDE. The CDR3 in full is CASSFQQGDEQFF.

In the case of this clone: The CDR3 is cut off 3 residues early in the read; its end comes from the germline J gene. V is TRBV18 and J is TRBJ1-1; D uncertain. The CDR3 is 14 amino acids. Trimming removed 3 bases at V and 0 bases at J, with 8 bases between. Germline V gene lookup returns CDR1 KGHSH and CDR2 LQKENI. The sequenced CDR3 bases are TGTGCCAGCTCACCCAACAGCATGAACACTGAA. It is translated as CASSPNSMNTE. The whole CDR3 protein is CASSPNSMNTEAFF.

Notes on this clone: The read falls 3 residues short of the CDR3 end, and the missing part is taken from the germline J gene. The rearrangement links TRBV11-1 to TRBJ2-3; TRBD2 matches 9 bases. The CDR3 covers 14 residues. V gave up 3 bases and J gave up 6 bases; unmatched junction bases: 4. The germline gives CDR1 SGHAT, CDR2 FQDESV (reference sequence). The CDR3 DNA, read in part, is TGTGCCAGCAGCTTGCGGGAGGGCCTGGATACG. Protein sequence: CASSLREGLDT. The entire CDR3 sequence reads CASSLREGLDTQYF. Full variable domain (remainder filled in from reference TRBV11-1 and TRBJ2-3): EAEVAQSPRYKITEKSQAVAFWCDPISGHATLYWYRQILGQGPELLVQFQDESVVDDSQLPKDRFSAERLKGVDSTLKIQPAELGDSAMYLCASSLREGLDTQYFGPGTRLTVL.

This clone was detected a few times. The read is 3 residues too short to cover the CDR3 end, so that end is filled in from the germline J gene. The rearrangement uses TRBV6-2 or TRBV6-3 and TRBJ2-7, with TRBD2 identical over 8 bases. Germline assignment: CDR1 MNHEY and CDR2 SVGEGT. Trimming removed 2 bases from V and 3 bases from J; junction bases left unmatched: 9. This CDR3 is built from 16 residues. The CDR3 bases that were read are TGTGCCAGCAGTTACCCAACTGCCGGGGGGGGCTACGAG. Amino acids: CASSYPTAGGGYE. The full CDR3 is CASSYPTAGGGYEQYF.

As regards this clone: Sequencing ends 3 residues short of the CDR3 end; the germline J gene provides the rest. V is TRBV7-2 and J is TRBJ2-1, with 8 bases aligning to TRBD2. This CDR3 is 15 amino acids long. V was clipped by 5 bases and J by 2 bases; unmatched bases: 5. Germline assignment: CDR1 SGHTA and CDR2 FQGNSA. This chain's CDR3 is CASSAEAGAYNEQFF. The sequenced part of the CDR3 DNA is TGTGCCAGCAGCGCGGAAGCGGGAGCCTACAATGAG.

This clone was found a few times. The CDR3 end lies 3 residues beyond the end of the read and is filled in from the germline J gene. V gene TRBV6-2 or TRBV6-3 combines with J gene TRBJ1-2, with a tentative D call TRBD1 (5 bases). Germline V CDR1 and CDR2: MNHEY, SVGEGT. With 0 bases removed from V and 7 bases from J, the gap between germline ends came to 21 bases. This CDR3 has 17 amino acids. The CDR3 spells CASSYSRGGHWRGGYTF. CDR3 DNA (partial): TGTGCCAGCAGTTACTCCCGAGGAGGACACTGGAGGGGTGGC.

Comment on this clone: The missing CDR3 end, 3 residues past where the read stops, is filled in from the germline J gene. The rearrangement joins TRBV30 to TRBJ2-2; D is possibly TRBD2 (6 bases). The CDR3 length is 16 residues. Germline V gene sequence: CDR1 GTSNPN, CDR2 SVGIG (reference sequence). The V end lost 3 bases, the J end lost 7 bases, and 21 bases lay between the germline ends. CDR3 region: CAWRPSGRERLGELFF. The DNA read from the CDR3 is TGTGCCTGGAGACCCAGCGGGCGGGAAAGACTCGGGGAG.